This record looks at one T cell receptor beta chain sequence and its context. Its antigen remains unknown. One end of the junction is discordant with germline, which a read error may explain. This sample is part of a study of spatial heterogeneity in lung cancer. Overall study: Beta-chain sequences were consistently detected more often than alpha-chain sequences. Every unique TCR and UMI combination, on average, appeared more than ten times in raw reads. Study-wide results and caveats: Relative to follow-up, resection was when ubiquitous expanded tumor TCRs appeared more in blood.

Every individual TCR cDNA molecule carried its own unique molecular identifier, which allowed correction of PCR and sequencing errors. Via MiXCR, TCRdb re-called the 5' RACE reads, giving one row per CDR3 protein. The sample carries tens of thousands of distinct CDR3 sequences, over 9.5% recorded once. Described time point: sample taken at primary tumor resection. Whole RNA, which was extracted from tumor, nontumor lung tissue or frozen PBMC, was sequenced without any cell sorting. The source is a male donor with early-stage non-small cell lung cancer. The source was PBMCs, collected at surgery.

The DNA for the CDR3 is TGCAGTGCAAGAGGCCAGGGGGCGGAGTATGGCTACACCTTC. Its protein product is CSARGQGAEYGYTF. The gene calls are TRBV20-1 and TRBJ1-2; 8 bases align to TRBD1. CDR1 DFQATT and CDR2 SNEGSKA come from the germline V gene (reference sequence). The CDR3 has 14 amino acids.